This T cell receptor beta chain was obtained from a study of CD8 T cells in ankylosing spondylitis. TCRdb passed the 5' RACE reads through MiXCR, listing each CDR3 protein once. The repertoire has under 400,000 distinct CDR3 sequences, 11% of them found once; the top ten carry 9.1%. This clonotype was observed many times. The CDR3 contains 16 residues. The J segment lost 4 bases and the V segment lost 5 bases, leaving 9 bases of the junction unmatched. In germline, CDR1 is MDHEN, CDR2 SYDVKM. The J gene is TRBJ2-7, the V gene TRBV28; 12 bases are a match to TRBD2. The sequence derives from a female donor with ankylosing spondylitis or in good health (not recorded which). Sequenced: blood, either unsorted or a sorted T cell fraction (not recorded which). CDR3 residues: CASSEELAGGFYEQYF. Written as DNA, the CDR3 is TGTGCCAGCAGTGAAGAACTAGCGGGAGGTTTTTACGAGCAGTACTTC.